The 17 T cell receptor beta chains below were found in one sample sequenced in a study of human T cells and chemical hapten exposure. TCRdb used MiXCR to reprocess the RACE reads, holding one entry per CDR3 protein. Of 30,000 to 40,000 distinct CDR3 sequences listed, roughly 13% are singletons. Time point noted: patch test 3, about 24 weeks after DPC sensitization. Treatment defined: therapeutic diphenylcyclopropenone sensitization with weekly scalp DPC. Total RNA came from unfractionated whole blood. The source was whole blood, collected in connection with sensitization to the hapten diphenylcyclopropenone (DPC). The receptors derive from a woman in her thirties or forties with alopecia areata. Some clones in this sample may be carry-over from other donors' samples.

Ten or more counts support this clonotype. The CDR3 here is CATGLAQETQYF. In DNA, the CDR3 is TGTGCCACCGGACTAGCTCAAGAGACCCAGTACTTC. The chain carries TRBV28 and TRBJ2-5; TRBD2 agrees at 8 bases. The germline CDR1 and CDR2 sequences are MDHEN and SYDVKM. The CDR3 is 12 residues long. The ends lost 10 bases at V and 2 bases at J; junction bases unmatched: 3.

This clonotype occurred a few times. The chain has TRBV28 and TRBJ2-5; 8 nucleotides match TRBD1. Germline values: CDR1 MDHEN, CDR2 SYDVKM. Losses at the gene ends were 5 bases for V and 4 bases for J; bases not matched to a gene: 3. The CDR3 has 13 residues. The CDR3 spells CASSGQGTETQYF. In DNA form, the CDR3 reads TGTGCCAGCAGTGGACAGGGAACAGAGACCCAGTACTTC.

The chain links TRBV5-1 to TRBJ2-2; 7 bases align to TRBD2. The CDR3 has 15 residues. With V trimmed by 4 bases and J by 5 bases, 8 bases remained unmatched. Germline CDR1 is SGHRS and CDR2 is YFSETQ. The CDR3 reads CASSPQGAGTGELFF. CDR3 sequence (DNA): TGCGCCAGCAGCCCCCAGGGAGCGGGGACCGGGGAGCTGTTTTTT.

J is TRBJ2-7 and V is TRBV11-2, with TRBD2 matching 7 bases. This CDR3 is 16 amino acids long. The germline V gene encodes CDR1 SGHAT and CDR2 FQNNGV. Trimming at V came to 2 bases and at J to 2 bases, leaving 9 bases not matched to a gene. The CDR3 protein is CASSLRVGGSAYEQYF. In nucleotides, the CDR3 is TGTGCCAGCAGCTTAAGAGTCGGGGGGTCGGCCTACGAGCAGTACTTC.

This clonotype was seen ten or more times. The V call is TRBV11-1, the J call TRBJ2-7; D may be TRBD2 (6 bases). The V end was cut by 5 bases, the J end by 3 bases, with 14 bases between. Germline assignment: CDR1 SGHAT and CDR2 FQDESV (reference sequence). The CDR3 is 14 amino acids. The chain's CDR3 is CASSLTRIGYEQYF. CDR3 in DNA: TGTGCCAGCAGCCTGACTAGAATTGGCTACGAGCAGTACTTC.

This clonotype was seen more than once but under ten times. The chain has TRBV7-2 and TRBJ1-2; TRBD1 aligns across 7 bases. V shed 0 bases and J 0 bases; nucleotides not matched to a gene: 4. This CDR3 spans 16 amino acids. From germline, CDR1 is SGHTA and CDR2 FQGNSA. The DNA for the CDR3 is TGTGCCAGCAGCTTAGCGCTAGGGACAGCTAACTATGGCTACACCTTC. It codes for CASSLALGTANYGYTF. The full variable domain, completed using reference TRBV7-2 and TRBJ1-2, is GAGVSQSPSNKVTEKGKDVELRCDPISGHTALYWYRQSLGQGLEFLIYFQGNSAPDKSGLPSDRFSAERTGGSVSTLTIQRTQQEDSAVYLCASSLALGTANYGYTFGSGTRLTVV.

This clonotype was seen a few times. The rearrangement links TRBV10-3 to TRBJ1-1; D is possibly TRBD1 (5 bases). Trimming took off 8 bases at V and 6 bases at J, with 16 bases between the two ends. There are 13 residues in the CDR3. The germline V gene encodes CDR1 ENHRY and CDR2 SYGVKD. DNA of the CDR3: TGTGCCATCCATCCCCTCGGGGGGGCTGAAGCTTTCTTT. Encoded protein: CAIHPLGGAEAFF.

This clonotype was seen repeatedly, ten times or more. The chain recombines TRBV4-3 with TRBJ1-6; D is unresolved. Trimming pared 4 bases from V and 6 bases from J, leaving 10 bases between. Germline-derived CDR1 and CDR2 are LGHNA and YSLEER. The CDR3 contains 14 residues. The CDR3 protein is CASSLRQTNSPLHF. The CDR3 DNA follows: TGCGCCAGCAGCCTACGGCAGACTAATTCACCCCTCCACTTT.

In this sample, this clonotype turned up many times. V is TRBV10-3 and J is TRBJ2-5, with 10 bases lining up with TRBD1. This CDR3 region has 14 residues. Germline V CDR1 and CDR2: ENHRY, SYGVKD. J gave up 3 bases and V 4 bases, and 2 bases lay outside the gene matches. The CDR3 bases are TGTGCCATCAGTGGGACAGGGGGGAAAGAGACCCAGTACTTC. Its protein product is CAISGTGGKETQYF.

This clonotype has ten or more counts. The gene calls are TRBV29-1 and TRBJ2-5; a possible D gene is TRBD1 (5 bases). Germline CDR1 SQVTM, CDR2 ANQGSEA. The ends were cut back, 4 bases at V and 4 bases at J, with 13 bases in the middle. CDR3 size: 13 residues. CDR3 sequence (DNA): TGCAGCGTTGGGGGCCTTGAAGGAGAGACCCAGTACTTC. This translates into CSVGGLEGETQYF.

This clonotype has at least ten counts. This chain links TRBV10-1 with TRBJ2-2; 8 nucleotides align to TRBD2. CDR1 and CDR2 (germline): WNHNN, SYGVQD (reference sequence). This CDR3 spans 15 amino acids. Trimming removed 5 bases from V and 4 bases from J; junction bases left unmatched: 6. CDR3 residues: CASSPAGVSTGELFF. CDR3 coding DNA: TGCGCCAGCAGTCCAGCGGGAGTATCCACCGGGGAGCTGTTTTTT.

This clonotype has just a few counts. This chain connects TRBV5-1 to TRBJ1-1; D is perhaps TRBD1 (6 bases). The CDR3 has 12 residues. CDR1 SGHRS and CDR2 YFSETQ come from the germline V gene. Between the trimmed V and J ends, which lost 1 base and 6 bases, there was a span of 7 bases. This chain's CDR3 is CASSLRGPEAFF. CDR3 sequence (DNA): TGCGCCAGCAGCTTGCGGGGGCCTGAAGCTTTCTTT.

This chain connects TRBV6-2 or TRBV6-3 to TRBJ2-6; perhaps TRBD2 as D (5 bases). Germline values: CDR1 MNHEY, CDR2 SVGEGT. This CDR3 is 16 amino acids long. The V end lost 7 bases, the J end lost 0 bases, and 13 bases lay between the germline ends. CDR3 bases: TGTGCCAGCATTCCGGGTGGGAGCTCTGGGGCCAACGTCCTGACTTTC. This sequence encodes CASIPGGSSGANVLTF.

V and J are TRBV28 and TRBJ2-2; TRBD1 agrees at 7 bases. Germline loops: CDR1 MDHEN, CDR2 SYDVKM. CDR3 length: 14 residues. J lost 6 bases, V lost 5 bases, and 6 bases had no gene match. The DNA for the CDR3 is TGTGCCAGCAGTGTAAAGACAGGGCCCGGGGAGCTGTTTTTT. This gives the protein CASSVKTGPGELFF.

V gene TRBV10-3 combines with J gene TRBJ2-1; tentative D call: TRBD1 (6 bases). The V gene lost 5 bases and the J gene lost 3 bases, with 8 bases spanning the gap. The CDR3 is 13 amino acids. CDR1 and CDR2 (germline): ENHRY, SYGVKD. CDR3 sequence: CAISPDSYNEQFF. The CDR3 coding sequence is TGTGCCATCAGTCCGGACAGCTACAATGAGCAGTTCTTC.

Of note for this clonotype: A much larger clone lies one base from this, so it may be a read error. This sequence joins TRBV7-6 and TRBJ2-7; TRBD1 agrees at 8 bases. CDR1 and CDR2 from the germline V gene are SGHVS and FNYEAQ. J lost 5 bases, V lost 2 bases, and 5 bases had no gene match. CDR3 length: 14 amino acids. The CDR3 loop reads CASSLRTGLHEQYF. The DNA of the CDR3 is TGTGCCAGCAGCTTAAGGACAGGGCTCCACGAGCAGTACTTC.

This clonotype was observed a handful of times. J is TRBJ2-3 and V is TRBV6-1; no clear D gene. The V gene lost 7 bases and the J gene lost 6 bases, with 17 bases spanning the gap. The germline V gene has CDR1 MNHNS and CDR2 SASEGT. CDR3 length equals 14 residues. The CDR3: CASTTRYYSDTQYF. The CDR3 bases are TGTGCCAGCACCACGAGGTACTACTCGGATACGCAGTATTTT.